Following are 26 T cell receptor beta chains from one sample sequenced in a study of shared clonotypes between healthy human individuals. Using immunoSEQ multiplex PCR, the repertoire was profiled, and TCRdb retains in-frame clones only, with some absent. The sample lists approximately 530,000 clones; about 95% were seen once. The source material was naive CD4+ T cells sorted from blood. Subset given: CD45RA+ positively selected. Source of these receptors: a woman aged 25-40 years in good health.

The V call is TRBV6-1, the J call TRBJ2-7; TRBD1 might be the D (5 bases). Germline lookup yields CDR1 MNHNS and CDR2 SASEGT. This CDR3 region has 14 residues. Trimming pared 6 bases from V and 5 bases from J, leaving 17 bases between. The CDR3: CASRRMAGFDEQYF. The CDR3 DNA reads TGTGCCAGCAGAAGAATGGCAGGGTTTGACGAGCAGTACTTC.

The chain couples TRBV15 to TRBJ2-7, with D unclear. The CDR3 covers 13 residues. The germline V and J ends were trimmed by 2 bases and 5 bases, with 10 bases remaining between them. From germline, CDR1 is LNHNV and CDR2 YYDKDF (reference sequence). CDR3 loop: CATSRYPPHEQYF. The CDR3 coding sequence is TGTGCCACCAGCAGATACCCCCCCCACGAGCAGTACTTC. Full variable domain (remainder filled in from reference TRBV15 and TRBJ2-7): DAMVIQNPRYQVTQFGKPVTLSCSQTLNHNVMYWYQQKSSQAPKLLFHYYDKDFNNEADTPDNFQSRRPNTSFCFLDIRSPGLGDTAMYLCATSRYPPHEQYFGPGTRLTVT.

This clone was recorded once. The chain carries TRBV27 and TRBJ2-7; 8 nucleotides match TRBD2. The CDR3 has 17 amino acids. The germline CDR1 and CDR2 sequences are MNHEY and SMNVEV (reference sequence). With 0 bases clipped from V and 1 base from J, the junction kept 8 bases outside the gene matches. The CDR3 DNA is TGTGCCAGCAGTTTATCGAGGCCTAGCGGGCGTTCCTACGAGCAGTACTTC. Translation: CASSLSRPSGRSYEQYF.

The chain combines TRBV28 with TRBJ2-7, with D perhaps assigned TRBD1 or TRBD2 (7 bases each). Trimming took 3 bases from V and 7 from J, leaving 22 bases between them. The CDR3 sequence is 16 residues long. Germline CDR1 MDHEN, CDR2 SYDVKM. CDR3 protein: CASSLAAGGDRGEQYF. The CDR3 coding sequence is TGTGCCAGCAGTTTGGCGGCAGGGGGGGACCGGGGTGAGCAGTACTTC.

The chain combines TRBV6-6 with TRBJ2-1; the D gene could be TRBD1 or TRBD2 (5 bases each). V shed 8 bases and J shed 0 bases, with 5 bases lying between them. The CDR3 totals 12 residues. The V gene's germline CDR1 is MNHNY and CDR2 SVGAGI (reference sequence). CDR3 amino acids: CASGTSYNEQFF. The CDR3 DNA sequence: TGTGCCAGCGGGACCTCCTACAATGAGCAGTTCTTC.

This clone was counted only a few times. The chain links TRBV4-2 to TRBJ2-7; TRBD2 matches 9 bases. The V segment lost 4 bases and the J segment 0 bases; nucleotides outside the gene matches: 1. The CDR3 is 14 amino acids. CDR1 and CDR2 (germline): LGHNA, YNFKEQ. The CDR3, as DNA: TGTGCCAGCAGCCTTAGCGGGAGCTCCTACGAGCAGTACTTC. Amino acids: CASSLSGSSYEQYF.

The chain recombines TRBV5-6 with TRBJ2-1; no clear D gene. Germline V gives CDR1 SGHDT, CDR2 YYEEEE. Trimming took off 0 bases at V and 0 bases at J, with 7 bases between the two ends. This CDR3 contains 15 residues. The CDR3 DNA reads TGTGCCAGCAGCTTGGGCCCAAGCTCCTACAATGAGCAGTTCTTC. It yields the protein CASSLGPSSYNEQFF.

J is TRBJ2-3 and V is TRBV7-7; TRBD2 aligns across 13 bases. This CDR3 is 16 amino acids long. Germline-derived CDR1 and CDR2 are SSHAT and FNYEAQ (reference sequence). Trimming cost V 4 bases and J 6 bases; bases outside gene matches: 7. CDR3 sequence (DNA): TGTGCCAGCAGCTCCGGACTAGCGGGAGATGTGGATACGCAGTATTTT. This codes for CASSSGLAGDVDTQYF.

Only one count was recorded for this clone. The chain recombines TRBV5-1 with TRBJ2-4, with D tentatively TRBD1 or TRBD2 (6 bases each). Trimming shortened V by 3 bases and J by 1 base, and 20 bases separated the two germline ends. The length of the CDR3 is 18 residues. Germline V gives CDR1 SGHRS, CDR2 YFSETQ. CDR3 sequence: CASSSTGGVSAAKNIQYF. CDR3 nucleotide sequence: TGCGCCAGCAGCTCAACCGGGGGCGTCTCGGCGGCCAAAAACATTCAGTACTTC.

This clone was picked up one time. The chain joins TRBV18 to TRBJ1-4; TRBD1 might be the D (6 bases). The CDR3 totals 15 residues. V lost 9 bases, J lost 8 bases, and 22 bases lay in between. Germline values: CDR1 KGHSH, CDR2 LQKENI. The CDR3 DNA reads as TGTGCCAGTTACCTCTCGGCAGGGGTGAAGGAAAAACTGTTTTTT. It is translated as CASYLSAGVKEKLFF.

The DNA of the CDR3 is TGTGCCAGCCAAAGCGCCAGCAATCAGCCCCAGCATTTT. Encoded protein: CASQSASNQPQHF. V and J are TRBV19 and TRBJ1-5; no reliable D call. Trimming left V 9 bases short and J 1 base short, with 10 bases between. The CDR3 is 13 amino acids. The germline V gene has CDR1 LNHDA and CDR2 SQIVND (reference sequence).

As to this clone: The same CDR3 arises from other DNA sequences in this sample as well. The V gene is TRBV5-1, the J gene TRBJ1-2, with 7 bases identical to TRBD1. Looked up from germline, CDR1 is SGHRS and CDR2 is YFSETQ. Trimming took 0 bases from V and 5 from J; bases not matched to a gene: 4. The CDR3 consists of 14 residues. The CDR3 nucleotides are TGCGCCAGCAGCTTGGTGCAGGGGGAATATGGCTACACCTTC. This translates into CASSLVQGEYGYTF.

The chain is built from TRBV7-8 and TRBJ2-2, with 7 nucleotides matching TRBD2. Germline CDR1 is SGHVS and CDR2 is FQNEAQ. CDR3 length equals 14 residues. V lost 1 base, J lost 6 bases, and 2 bases stayed unmatched. CDR3 in DNA: TGTGCCAGCAGCTTAGGGACTAGGGCCGGGGAGCTGTTTTTT. Its protein product is CASSLGTRAGELFF.

The chain recombines TRBV11-2 with TRBJ2-1; 13 bases align to TRBD2. In germline, CDR1 is SGHAT, CDR2 FQNNGV. The CDR3 length is 15 residues. J was trimmed by 9 bases and V by 6 bases; bases with no gene match: 8. CDR3 sequence reads: CASRGTSGIRSEQFF. The CDR3 nucleotides are TGTGCCAGCAGAGGGACTAGCGGGATTAGGAGTGAGCAGTTCTTC.

This clone was found once. The chain is built from TRBV6-5 and TRBJ2-3, with D possibly being TRBD1 or TRBD2 (5 bases each). The CDR3 has 15 amino acids. V was clipped by 7 bases and J by 2 bases, with 16 bases between them. The germline CDR1 and CDR2 sequences are MNHEY and SVGAGI. CDR3 coding DNA: TGTGCCAGCACCAAGTTGGGACCCCTCACAGATACGCAGTATTTT. This sequence encodes CASTKLGPLTDTQYF.

J is TRBJ1-1 and V is TRBV6-6; 8 bases are a match to TRBD1. J lost 11 bases, V lost 2 bases, and 4 bases had no gene match. CDR3 length equals 12 residues. The germline V gene has CDR1 MNHNY and CDR2 SVGAGI (reference sequence). CDR3 sequence: CASSYQGANAFF. DNA for the CDR3: TGTGCCAGCAGTTACCAGGGGGCGAATGCTTTCTTT.

The V gene is TRBV2, the J gene TRBJ2-5; a possible D gene is TRBD2 (5 bases). The CDR3 covers 12 residues. Germline V gene lookup returns CDR1 SNHLY and CDR2 FYNNEI. Between the trimmed V and J ends, which lost 6 bases and 10 bases, there was a span of 15 bases. The CDR3, as DNA: TGTGCCAGCAGGGCCACGGGGTGGGGCCAGTACTTC. Encoded protein: CASRATGWGQYF.

The chain combines TRBV11-2 with TRBJ1-1; D gene unclear. CDR3 size: 16 residues. V lost 3 bases, J lost 0 bases, and 14 bases lay in between. Germline CDR1 SGHAT, CDR2 FQNNGV. The CDR3, as DNA: TGTGCCAGCAGCTTGATGACGGGATCCATGAACACTGAAGCTTTCTTT. Protein sequence: CASSLMTGSMNTEAFF.

The chain uses TRBV28 and TRBJ1-5; 7 bases are shared with TRBD1. Per the germline V gene, CDR1 is MDHEN and CDR2 is SYDVKM. This CDR3 is 17 amino acids long. Unmatched junction bases numbered 7, after V lost 2 bases and J lost 0 bases. The CDR3 DNA reads TGTGCCAGCAGTTTAAGGGGACAGTCTTATAGCAATCAGCCCCAGCATTTT. Translated: CASSLRGQSYSNQPQHF.

V and J are TRBV25-1 and TRBJ2-3; the match to TRBD1 covers 8 bases. This CDR3 is 15 amino acids long. Germline V CDR1 and CDR2: MGHDK, SYGVNS. J was trimmed by 3 bases and V by 1 base; bases with no gene match: 3. CDR3 bases: TGTGCCAGCAGTGAATTCACAGGGGGTACAGATACGCAGTATTTT. Its protein product is CASSEFTGGTDTQYF. The complete variable domain, with remaining parts taken from reference TRBV25-1 and TRBJ2-3, reads EADIYQTPRYLVIGTGKKITLECSQTMGHDKMYWYQQDPGMELHLIHYSYGVNSTEKGDLSSESTVSRIRTEHFPLTLESARPSHTSQYLCASSEFTGGTDTQYFGPGTRLTVL.

This chain joins TRBV11-1 and TRBJ2-2; TRBD2 matches 7 bases. Trimming at V came to 1 base and at J to 1 base, leaving 6 bases not matched to a gene. The CDR3 is made up of 17 amino acids. CDR1 SGHAT and CDR2 FQDESV come from the germline V gene (reference sequence). The CDR3 spells CASSLVSGLGNTGELFF. The CDR3 nucleotides read TGTGCCAGCAGCTTAGTTTCCGGACTAGGGAACACCGGGGAGCTGTTTTTT.

V is TRBV6-1 and J is TRBJ2-7, with D uncertain. Trimming pared 2 bases from V and 0 bases from J, leaving 8 bases between. The germline V gene has CDR1 MNHNS and CDR2 SASEGT. The CDR3 sequence is 14 residues long. The CDR3 nucleotides read TGTGCCAGCAGTGAACTCGCGTTCTCCTACGAGCAGTACTTC. Its translation is CASSELAFSYEQYF.

This rearrangement joins TRBV27 to TRBJ2-1; 11 nucleotides agree with TRBD2. The CDR3 totals 16 residues. Germline loops: CDR1 MNHEY, CDR2 SMNVEV (reference sequence). After removal of 2 bases from V and 12 bases from J, the junction contained 12 bases not matched to a gene. CDR3 in amino acids: CASSLTSSGRAGRQFF. CDR3 in DNA: TGTGCCAGCAGTTTAACGAGTAGCGGGAGGGCCGGTAGGCAGTTCTTC.

The V and J genes are TRBV27 and TRBJ2-2; D is uncertain. Germline values: CDR1 MNHEY, CDR2 SMNVEV (reference sequence). V gave up 1 base and J gave up 8 bases, with 14 bases separating them. The CDR3 is 15 residues long. DNA of the CDR3: TGTGCCAGCAGTTTATATGTAAGCGCAGTGGGGGAGCTGTTTTTT. Translating gives CASSLYVSAVGELFF.

This chain connects TRBV5-1 to TRBJ2-6, with 12 bases fitting TRBD1. This CDR3 comprises 17 residues. CDR1 and CDR2 (germline): SGHRS, YFSETQ. The trim removed 6 bases at V and 4 bases at J, leaving 8 bases unmatched. The CDR3 loop reads CASTPGQGAAGANVLTF. CDR3 DNA: TGCGCCAGCACGCCGGGACAGGGGGCAGCAGGGGCCAACGTCCTGACTTTC.

The genes are TRBV5-6 and TRBJ2-5; 7 bases map to TRBD1. The J call is uncertain, as TRBJ2-7 better fits the DNA end. Germline assignment: CDR1 SGHDT and CDR2 YYEEEE. This CDR3 is built from 14 residues. The CDR3 DNA sequence: TGTGCCAGCAGCCCCGGGACAGTTCTTTACGAGCAGTACTTC. It is translated as CASSPGTVLYEQYF.